The rows below give T cell receptor beta chains drawn from one sample of a study of vaccination effects on CD4 cells after COVID-19. The protocol was immunoSEQ multiplex PCR, while the TCRdb copy is restricted to in-frame clones and leaves out a portion. This table has around 20,000 clones, about 72% appearing once. The antigens for these receptors are not known. Sequencing used CD4+ T cells from PBMCs cultured with HCoV-229E spike peptides, obtained after COVID-19 vaccination. All receptors come from a human donor who received a COVID-19 vaccine. CDR3s include the opening cysteine and the closing phenylalanine or tryptophan. The order of the fields is clone size, V gene, D gene, J gene, CDR3 DNA, CDR3 protein. D genes are given only for firm matches. Not every row has a clone size; where given, it reads once, few, many or a size class.

abundance: .; v_gene: TRBV20-1; d_gene: .; j_gene: TRBJ1-1; CDR3nt: TGCAGTGCCCTACAGGGTTATGAAGCTTTCTTT; CDR3aa: CSALQGYEAFF
abundance: .; v_gene: TRBV3-1/TRBV3-2; d_gene: .; j_gene: TRBJ2-1; CDR3nt: TGTGCCAGCAGCCAATCTGGGGGGGCTTCCTACAATGAGCAGTTCTTC; CDR3aa: CASSQSGGASYNEQFF
abundance: .; v_gene: TRBV6-5; d_gene: .; j_gene: TRBJ2-7; CDR3nt: TGTGCCAGCAGTCGGGACACCCTTTGGTACTTC; CDR3aa: CASSRDTLWYF
abundance: .; v_gene: TRBV18; d_gene: .; j_gene: TRBJ2-1; CDR3nt: TGTGCCAGCTCACCATCCAGCGGGTCCAACAATGAGCAGTTCTTC; CDR3aa: CASSPSSGSNNEQFF
abundance: once; v_gene: TRBV18; d_gene: TRBD2; j_gene: TRBJ2-3; CDR3nt: TGTGCCAGCTCGCCGGGACTATCCACAGATACGCAGTATTTT; CDR3aa: CASSPGLSTDTQYF
abundance: .; v_gene: TRBV19; d_gene: .; j_gene: TRBJ2-5; CDR3nt: TGTGCCAGTACCGCCCCGAGGAGCGGGACCCAGTACTTC; CDR3aa: CASTAPRSGTQYF
abundance: .; v_gene: TRBV19; d_gene: TRBD1; j_gene: TRBJ1-5; CDR3nt: TGTGCCTGCCGGACAGGGGGTTATCAGCCCCAGCATTTT; CDR3aa: CACRTGGYQPQHF
abundance: .; v_gene: TRBV20-1; d_gene: .; j_gene: TRBJ1-1; CDR3nt: TGCAGTGCTAGGGGGGACACTGAAGCTTTCTTT; CDR3aa: CSARGDTEAFF
abundance: .; v_gene: TRBV5-4; d_gene: TRBD1; j_gene: TRBJ1-2; CDR3nt: TGTGCCAGCAGCTTTCATACGACAGGGACCTATGGCTACACCTTC; CDR3aa: CASSFHTTGTYGYTF
abundance: .; v_gene: TRBV19; d_gene: .; j_gene: TRBJ1-1; CDR3nt: TGTGCCAGTAGTGGGGCCGTGCGGTTTAACACTGAAGCTTTCTTT; CDR3aa: CASSGAVRFNTEAFF
abundance: .; v_gene: TRBV7-6; d_gene: TRBD2; j_gene: TRBJ2-5; CDR3nt: TGTGCCAGCAGCTTAGGACGGACTAGCGGGACGGGGGGAGAGACCCAGTACTTC; CDR3aa: CASSLGRTSGTGGETQYF
abundance: .; v_gene: TRBV18; d_gene: .; j_gene: TRBJ1-3; CDR3nt: TGTGCCAGCTCACCGACGCACCGGGACGGAAGAAACACCATATATTTT; CDR3aa: CASSPTHRDGRNTIYF
abundance: once; v_gene: TRBV5-4; d_gene: TRBD1; j_gene: TRBJ2-6; CDR3nt: TGTGCCAGCAGCTTGGGGGTACAGGGGACCGGGGCCAACGTCCTGACTTTC; CDR3aa: CASSLGVQGTGANVLTF
abundance: .; v_gene: TRBV11-2; d_gene: .; j_gene: TRBJ2-3; CDR3nt: TGTGCCAGCAGCTTATATAGCACAGATACGCAGTATTTT; CDR3aa: CASSLYSTDTQYF
abundance: .; v_gene: TRBV10-3; d_gene: TRBD2; j_gene: TRBJ2-2; CDR3nt: TGTGCCATCAGTGAGGGACTAGCTTTCACCGGGGAGCTGTTTTTT; CDR3aa: CAISEGLAFTGELFF
abundance: .; v_gene: TRBV19; d_gene: .; j_gene: TRBJ2-1; CDR3nt: TGTGCCAGTATAGGAGGGAATCCACCGCTCCATGAGCAGTTCTTC; CDR3aa: CASIGGNPPLHEQFF
abundance: .; v_gene: TRBV6-5; d_gene: .; j_gene: TRBJ1-4; CDR3nt: TGTGCCAGCAGTTACTCGGGGAAAGTCGGTGAAAAACTGTTTTTT; CDR3aa: CASSYSGKVGEKLFF
abundance: .; v_gene: TRBV12-3/TRBV12-4; d_gene: .; j_gene: TRBJ2-7; CDR3nt: TGTGCCAGCTCTTGGCAGGGCGGCTACGAGCAGTACTTC; CDR3aa: CASSWQGGYEQYF
abundance: .; v_gene: TRBV6-5; d_gene: TRBD1; j_gene: TRBJ1-2; CDR3nt: TGTGCCAGCAGTTACCGGCAGGGGGCGCTCGGCTACACCTTC; CDR3aa: CASSYRQGALGYTF
abundance: .; v_gene: TRBV7-9; d_gene: .; j_gene: TRBJ2-1; CDR3nt: TGTGCCAGCAGCTCTGGACTGTACAATGAGCAGTTCTTC; CDR3aa: CASSSGLYNEQFF
abundance: .; v_gene: TRBV2; d_gene: TRBD1; j_gene: TRBJ1-2; CDR3nt: TGTGCCAGCAGTGAAATGGGGGGAGGGGGCTTGTATGGCTACACCTTC; CDR3aa: CASSEMGGGGLYGYTF
abundance: few; v_gene: TRBV5-4; d_gene: TRBD2; j_gene: TRBJ2-3; CDR3nt: TGTGCCAGCAGCTTGGGACTAGCGGGAGTTTCAGATACGCAGTATTTT; CDR3aa: CASSLGLAGVSDTQYF
abundance: once; v_gene: TRBV11-2; d_gene: TRBD2; j_gene: TRBJ2-7; CDR3nt: TGTGCCAGCAGCCCCCTCCGCGGGGAGGGGCGGACCTACGAGCAGTACTTC; CDR3aa: CASSPLRGEGRTYEQYF
abundance: .; v_gene: TRBV10-2; d_gene: TRBD1; j_gene: TRBJ2-5; CDR3nt: TGCGCCACAAAGACAGGGCTTTCGTACCAAGAGACCCAGTACTTC; CDR3aa: CATKTGLSYQETQYF
abundance: .; v_gene: TRBV27; d_gene: .; j_gene: TRBJ2-2; CDR3nt: TGTGCCAGCAGGGGACCGACGAACACCGGGGAGCTGTTTTTT; CDR3aa: CASRGPTNTGELFF
abundance: .; v_gene: TRBV7-2; d_gene: .; j_gene: TRBJ1-2; CDR3nt: TGTGCCAGCAGCTTAGTGACAGGAGCTAACTATGGCTACACCTTC; CDR3aa: CASSLVTGANYGYTF
abundance: .; v_gene: TRBV6-4; d_gene: TRBD2; j_gene: TRBJ2-2; CDR3nt: TGTGCCAGTCGCGGGACTAGCGAGTCCGGGGAGCTGTTTTTT; CDR3aa: CASRGTSESGELFF
abundance: .; v_gene: TRBV5-4; d_gene: TRBD2; j_gene: TRBJ2-5; CDR3nt: TGTGCCAGCAGTTACGTATTATTTGGACTAGCGGGAGATGTTCGAAAGACCCAGTACTTC; CDR3aa: CASSYVLFGLAGDVRKTQYF
abundance: .; v_gene: TRBV24-1; d_gene: .; j_gene: TRBJ2-3; CDR3nt: TGTGCCACCAGTGCCCAACGAGTAGCGGATACGCAGTATTTT; CDR3aa: CATSAQRVADTQYF
abundance: .; v_gene: TRBV21-1; d_gene: .; j_gene: TRBJ2-7; CDR3nt: TGTGCCAGCAGCAAATGGGGGCCGCGGGGGGCAGCTTACGAGCAGTACTTC; CDR3aa: CASSKWGPRGAAYEQYF
abundance: .; v_gene: TRBV5-1; d_gene: .; j_gene: TRBJ2-7; CDR3nt: TGCGCCAGCACCCCGCGACAGGACGCCTCCTACGAGCAGTACTTC; CDR3aa: CASTPRQDASYEQYF
abundance: .; v_gene: TRBV11-3; d_gene: TRBD1; j_gene: TRBJ2-7; CDR3nt: TGTGCCAGCAGTTTTGGGACAGGAAACTACGAGCAGTACTTC; CDR3aa: CASSFGTGNYEQYF
abundance: .; v_gene: TRBV5-6; d_gene: TRBD2; j_gene: TRBJ2-7; CDR3nt: TGTGCCAGCAGCTTGGTAGGACGGGAGGGGGACGAGCAGTACTTC; CDR3aa: CASSLVGREGDEQYF
abundance: .; v_gene: TRBV29-1; d_gene: TRBD2; j_gene: TRBJ2-1; CDR3nt: TGCAGCTCCGGACTAGCGGGTTACAATGAGCAGTTCTTC; CDR3aa: CSSGLAGYNEQFF
abundance: few; v_gene: TRBV6-1; d_gene: TRBD2; j_gene: TRBJ2-1; CDR3nt: TGTGCCAGCAGTGAAGATGCGGGAGGGCCGAATGAGCAGTTCTTC; CDR3aa: CASSEDAGGPNEQFF
abundance: few; v_gene: TRBV3-1/TRBV3-2; d_gene: .; j_gene: TRBJ1-3; CDR3nt: TGTGCCAGCGCCATTCGGGGTGGAAACACCATATATTTT; CDR3aa: CASAIRGGNTIYF
abundance: .; v_gene: TRBV9; d_gene: TRBD2; j_gene: TRBJ2-2; CDR3nt: TGTGCCAGCAGCGTAGTATTCTGGGAGGGCCGAAACACCGGGGAGCTGTTTTTT; CDR3aa: CASSVVFWEGRNTGELFF
abundance: .; v_gene: TRBV5-1; d_gene: TRBD1; j_gene: TRBJ2-7; CDR3nt: TGCGCCAGCAGCTTGGGGGACAGGGCTAACTACGAGCAGTACTTC; CDR3aa: CASSLGDRANYEQYF
abundance: .; v_gene: TRBV19; d_gene: TRBD1; j_gene: TRBJ2-5; CDR3nt: TGTGCCAGTACTGTCGCCGCCGGGACAGCCCTGGCAGAGACCCAGTACTTC; CDR3aa: CASTVAAGTALAETQYF
abundance: .; v_gene: TRBV6-5; d_gene: .; j_gene: TRBJ2-7; CDR3nt: TGTGCCAGCAGTTATGGGACTGGGAGCTCCTACGAGCAGTACTTC; CDR3aa: CASSYGTGSSYEQYF
abundance: .; v_gene: TRBV19; d_gene: TRBD1; j_gene: TRBJ2-7; CDR3nt: TGTGCCAGTAGCAACCACGGACAGGACTACGAGCAGTACTTC; CDR3aa: CASSNHGQDYEQYF
abundance: .; v_gene: TRBV3-1/TRBV3-2; d_gene: TRBD2; j_gene: TRBJ2-1; CDR3nt: TGTGCCAGCAGCCAAGAGCTAGCGGGAGTTCGTGAGCAGTTCTTC; CDR3aa: CASSQELAGVREQFF
abundance: .; v_gene: TRBV11-3; d_gene: .; j_gene: TRBJ2-7; CDR3nt: TGTGCCAGCAGCCGCTCGGGGGTCTACGAGCAGTACTTC; CDR3aa: CASSRSGVYEQYF
abundance: few; v_gene: TRBV6-2/TRBV6-3; d_gene: .; j_gene: TRBJ2-7; CDR3nt: TGTGCCAGCACTTCCTCGACTAGGTTCTACGAGCAGTACTTC; CDR3aa: CASTSSTRFYEQYF
abundance: .; v_gene: TRBV12-3/TRBV12-4; d_gene: .; j_gene: TRBJ2-7; CDR3nt: TGTGCCAGCAGCATCGCCTACGAGCAGTACTTC; CDR3aa: CASSIAYEQYF